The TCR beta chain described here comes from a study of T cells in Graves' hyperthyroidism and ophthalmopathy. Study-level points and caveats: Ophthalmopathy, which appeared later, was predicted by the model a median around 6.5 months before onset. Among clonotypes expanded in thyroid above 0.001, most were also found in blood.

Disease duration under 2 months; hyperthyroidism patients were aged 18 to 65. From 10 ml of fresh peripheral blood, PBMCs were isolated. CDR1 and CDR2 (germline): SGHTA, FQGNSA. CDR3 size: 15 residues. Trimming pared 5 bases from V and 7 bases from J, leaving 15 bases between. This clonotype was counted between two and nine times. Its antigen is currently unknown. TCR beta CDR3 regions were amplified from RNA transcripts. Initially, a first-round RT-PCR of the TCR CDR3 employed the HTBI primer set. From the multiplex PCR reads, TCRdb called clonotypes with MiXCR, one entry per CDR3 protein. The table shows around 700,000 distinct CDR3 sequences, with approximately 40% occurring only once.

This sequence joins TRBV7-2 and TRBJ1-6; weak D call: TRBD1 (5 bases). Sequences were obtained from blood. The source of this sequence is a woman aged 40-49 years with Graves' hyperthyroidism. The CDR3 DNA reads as TGTGCCAGCAGCCAGCGGGGGGTCCTGAATTCACCCCTCCACTTT. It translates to CASSQRGVLNSPLHF.